Here is one T cell receptor beta chain with its context. The antigen is undetermined. TCR beta cDNA came from about 450 ng total RNA, primed with a constant-region primer. Amplification in three nested multiplex PCR rounds with slightly modified ARM-PCR gave rise to TCR beta libraries. The opening two PCR rounds, approximately 10 cycles each, paired TRBV1-TRBV30 forward primers with a C-beta reverse primer. TCRdb reprocessed the multiplex PCR reads via MiXCR and lists one record per CDR3 protein. The sample contains around 190,000 distinct CDR3 sequences, approximately 80% of which appear only once. The CDR3 spans 12 residues. CDR1 and CDR2 from the germline V gene are SGHRS and YFSETQ. V was pared by 4 bases and J by 12 bases, with 16 bases between. The data belong to a study of tumor-infiltrating lymphocytes in primary liver carcinoma. Regarding the study as a whole: Tumors had a significantly higher top-250-clone fraction than blood (p = 0.039).

Co-extracted RNA and DNA came from about 19-30 mg of unsorted bulk tissue. This TCR was sampled from a man aged 35 to 55 with primary liver carcinoma and hepatitis B virus infection. The chain employs TRBV5-1 and TRBJ1-1, with D possibly TRBD1 on 6 matching bases. Sequencing was done on a sample of tumor tissue from primary liver carcinoma. The CDR3 nucleotides are TGCGCCAGCAGCCCGGAGACAGGTGATACTTTCTTT. Translated: CASSPETGDTFF. Filled out from reference TRBV5-1 and TRBJ1-1, the complete variable domain reads KAGVTQTPRYLIKTRGQQVTLSCSPISGHRSVSWYQQTPGQGLQFLFEYFSETQRNKGNFPGRFSGRQFSNSRSEMNVSTLELGDSALYLCASSPETGDTFFGQGTRLTVV.